The 8 T cell receptor beta chains in this list originate from one sample, sequenced in a study of T cells in Graves' hyperthyroidism and ophthalmopathy. TCR beta CDR3 regions were amplified from RNA transcripts. RT-PCR in the first round (using the HTBI primer set) targeted the TCR CDR3. TCRdb recomputed calls from the multiplex PCR reads with MiXCR, one row per CDR3 protein. The sample holds over 700,000 distinct CDR3 sequences, 35% seen once. Sequences were obtained from blood. Receptors were obtained from a woman between 35 and 50 years old with Graves' hyperthyroidism.

The sample holds a few counts of this clonotype. V is TRBV19 and J is TRBJ1-1, with a weak D call TRBD1 (5 bases). V was cut by 6 bases and J by 3 bases, with 14 bases left in between. CDR1 is LNHDA and CDR2 is SQIVND in the germline V gene (reference sequence). There are 14 residues in the CDR3. CDR3 loop: CASSPGRADTEAFF. CDR3 sequence (DNA): TGTGCCAGTAGCCCGGGACGGGCCGACACTGAAGCTTTCTTT. Full variable domain (rest looked up from reference TRBV19 and TRBJ1-1): DGGITQSPKYLFRKEGQNVTLSCEQNLNHDAMYWYRQDPGQGLRLIYYSQIVNDFQKGDIAEGYSVSREKKESFPLTVTSAQKNPTAFYLCASSPGRADTEAFFGQGTRLTVV.

The table lists this clonotype with a few counts. The V call is TRBV7-8, the J call TRBJ2-6, with a weak D call TRBD2 (5 bases). CDR1 and CDR2 (germline): SGHVS, FQNEAQ. The CDR3 runs 19 residues. Trimming cost V 2 bases and J 3 bases, with 20 bases left between them. The CDR3 region has the DNA TGTGCCAGCAGCTTATCGGTTGCTAGCTGGAATCGTGGGGCCAACGTCCTGACTTTC. Translated: CASSLSVASWNRGANVLTF.

This clonotype was counted many times. This chain links TRBV12-3 or TRBV12-4 with TRBJ1-3; D remains ambiguous. Deletions cut 3 bases from V and 16 bases from J, with 13 bases between. The CDR3 has 11 residues. CDR3 loop: CASSLRERLYF. The CDR3 DNA reads TGTGCCAGCAGTTTGCGCGAACGGTTGTATTTT.

This clonotype was picked up a small number of times. The gene calls are TRBV7-9 and TRBJ2-5; 7 bases are a match to TRBD2. The germline V gene encodes CDR1 SEHNR and CDR2 FQNEAQ (reference sequence). The CDR3 is made up of 17 amino acids. Losses at the gene ends were 1 base for V and 0 bases for J; bases not matched to a gene: 8. CDR3 bases: TGTGCCAGCAGCTTAGTTTTGTCTAGCGGATACCAAGAGACCCAGTACTTC. Its protein product is CASSLVLSSGYQETQYF.

The sample holds a few counts of this clonotype. The chain is built from TRBV12-3 or TRBV12-4 and TRBJ2-2; 9 nucleotides align to TRBD2. The CDR3 is 15 residues long. V lost 5 bases and J lost 6; bases outside the gene matches: 7. CDR3 coding DNA: TGTGCCAGCAGTCGACCGGGACTAGCTCCCGGGGAGCTGTTTTTT. Protein: CASSRPGLAPGELFF.

This sequence joins TRBV9 and TRBJ1-2; possibly TRBD1 for D (5 bases). Trimming took 4 bases from V and 10 from J, leaving 14 bases between them. Germline CDR1 and CDR2: SGDLS and YYNGEE. The CDR3 runs to 12 residues. In nucleotides, the CDR3 is TGTGCCAGCAGCCAAGCTGAGGGGAACTACACCTTC. Translated: CASSQAEGNYTF.

As concerns this clonotype: This may come from a read error, since a much larger clone is one base off. Because it lacks the conserved phenylalanine or tryptophan at the end, this CDR3 is likely a read error. The gene calls are TRBV5-4 and TRBJ1-6; 9 bases agree with TRBD1. Germline-derived CDR1 and CDR2 are SGHNT and YYREEE (reference sequence). After removal of 5 bases from V and 10 bases from J, the junction contained 10 bases not matched to a gene. The CDR3 runs to 15 residues. The CDR3 protein is CASRATGGASSPLHV. The CDR3 nucleotides are TGTGCCAGCAGGGCCACAGGGGGCGCCTCCTCACCCCTCCACGTT.

This chain links TRBV12-3 or TRBV12-4 with TRBJ2-7, with 7 nucleotides matching TRBD1. The CDR3 loop spans 14 amino acids. V lost 7 bases to trimming and J lost 2 bases; unmatched junction nucleotides: 8. CDR3 sequence reads: CASKTTGATYEQYF. DNA for the CDR3: TGTGCCAGCAAAACAACAGGGGCGACCTACGAGCAGTACTTC.